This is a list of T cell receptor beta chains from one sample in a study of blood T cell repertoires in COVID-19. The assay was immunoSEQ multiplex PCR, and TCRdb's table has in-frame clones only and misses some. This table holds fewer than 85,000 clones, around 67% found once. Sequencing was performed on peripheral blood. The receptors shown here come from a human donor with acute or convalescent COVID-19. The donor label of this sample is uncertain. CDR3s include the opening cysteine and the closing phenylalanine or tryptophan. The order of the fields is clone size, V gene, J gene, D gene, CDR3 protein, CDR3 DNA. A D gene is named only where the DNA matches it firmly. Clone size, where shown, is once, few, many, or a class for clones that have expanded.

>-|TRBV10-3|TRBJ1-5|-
CAIGREDNQPQHF
TGTGCCATCGGCAGGGAGGACAATCAGCCCCAGCATTTT
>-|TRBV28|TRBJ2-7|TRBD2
CASSPTSGFSYEQYF
TGTGCCAGCAGCCCGACTAGCGGATTTTCCTACGAGCAGTACTTC
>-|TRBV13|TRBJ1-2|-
CASSLRTGGYTF
TGTGCCAGCAGCCTAAGGACTGGCGGCTACACCTTC
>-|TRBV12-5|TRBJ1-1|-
CASGSMTGNTEAFF
TGTGCTAGTGGTTCAATGACGGGGAACACTGAAGCTTTCTTT
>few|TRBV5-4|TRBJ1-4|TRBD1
CASSPSRDRGLGEKLFF
TGTGCCAGCAGCCCGTCCCGGGACAGGGGGCTCGGTGAAAAACTGTTTTTT
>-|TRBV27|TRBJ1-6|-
CASNKGVAYNSPLHF
TGTGCCAGCAACAAAGGGGTAGCCTATAATTCACCCCTCCACTTT
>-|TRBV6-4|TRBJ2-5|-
CASSEVHYQRETQYF
TGTGCCAGCAGTGAGGTTCACTACCAAAGGGAGACCCAGTACTTC
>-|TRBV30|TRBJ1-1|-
CAWSRSRAATEAFF
TGTGCCTGGAGCCGCAGCAGGGCGGCCACTGAAGCTTTCTTT
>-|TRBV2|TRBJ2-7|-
CASSALASSDVNEQYF
TGTGCCAGCAGTGCCCTGGCGTCTAGCGATGTCAACGAGCAGTACTTC
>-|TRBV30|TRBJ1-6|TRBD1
CAWTKQGIYNSPLHF
TGTGCCTGGACAAAACAGGGGATCTATAATTCACCCCTCCACTTT
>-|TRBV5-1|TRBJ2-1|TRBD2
CASSVSGSSYNEQFF
TGCGCCAGCAGCGTTAGCGGGAGCTCCTACAATGAGCAGTTCTTC
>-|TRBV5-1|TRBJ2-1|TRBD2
CASSPGLAGVSSYNEQFF
TGCGCCAGCAGCCCGGGACTAGCGGGGGTGAGCTCCTACAATGAGCAGTTCTTC
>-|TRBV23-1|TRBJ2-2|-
CASLRGGRTNTGELFF
TGCGCCAGCCTACGGGGAGGACGAACGAACACCGGGGAGCTGTTTTTT
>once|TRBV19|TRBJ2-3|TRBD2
CASSPYRGGRDTQYF
TGTGCCAGTAGCCCCTATCGGGGGGGCCGAGATACGCAGTATTTT
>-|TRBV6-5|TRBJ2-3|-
CASSYSGRQDTDTQYF
TGTGCCAGCAGTTACTCTGGCAGGCAAGACACAGATACGCAGTATTTT
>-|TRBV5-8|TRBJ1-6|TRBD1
CASSLGTGDSPLHF
TGTGCCAGCAGCCTCGGGACAGGAGACTCACCCCTCCACTTT
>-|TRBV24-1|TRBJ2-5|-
CATSDSYQETQYF
TGTGCCACCAGTGACTCCTACCAAGAGACCCAGTACTTC
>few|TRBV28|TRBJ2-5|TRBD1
CASSYDRGVGETQYF
TGTGCCAGCAGCTACGACAGGGGTGTGGGAGAGACCCAGTACTTC
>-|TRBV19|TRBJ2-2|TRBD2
CASTPLASGRTGELFF
TGTGCCAGTACACCCCTGGCTAGCGGGCGCACCGGGGAGCTGTTTTTT
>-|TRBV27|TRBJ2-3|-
CASTMGTPSTDTQYF
TGTGCCTCAACGATGGGGACACCTAGCACAGATACGCAGTATTTT
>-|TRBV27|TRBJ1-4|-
CASSFRQTNEKLFF
TGTGCCAGCAGTTTCCGACAGACAAATGAAAAACTGTTTTTT
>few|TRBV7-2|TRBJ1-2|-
CASTPTGYGYTF
TGTGCCAGCACCCCCACCGGCTATGGCTACACCTTC
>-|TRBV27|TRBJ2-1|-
CASSAGFNEQFF
TGTGCCAGCAGTGCGGGATTCAATGAGCAGTTCTTC
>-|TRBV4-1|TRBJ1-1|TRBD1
CASSQSVVRGPTEAFF
TGCGCCAGCAGCCAATCTGTAGTGAGGGGGCCCACTGAAGCTTTCTTT
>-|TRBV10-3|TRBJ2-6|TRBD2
CAISGTSGSGANVLTF
TGTGCCATCAGTGGGACTAGCGGCTCTGGGGCCAACGTCCTGACTTTC
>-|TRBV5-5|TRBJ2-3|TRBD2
CASSFLAGGITDTQYF
TGTGCCAGCAGCTTTTTAGCGGGGGGCATTACAGATACGCAGTATTTT
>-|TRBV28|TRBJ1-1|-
CASGKRDTEAFF
TGTGCCAGCGGGAAGCGGGACACTGAAGCTTTCTTT
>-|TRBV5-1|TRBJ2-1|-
CASSLMSGVVDEQFF
TGCGCCAGCAGCTTGATGTCAGGGGTGGTCGATGAGCAGTTCTTC
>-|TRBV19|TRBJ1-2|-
CASSIDTGRGGYTF
TGTGCCAGTAGTATAGATACAGGGAGAGGAGGCTACACCTTC
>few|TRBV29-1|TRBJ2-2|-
CSVEDRENTGELFF
TGCAGCGTTGAAGATCGGGAGAACACCGGGGAGCTGTTTTTT
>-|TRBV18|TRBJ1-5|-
CASSRGGSNQPQHF
TGTGCCAGCTCCCGGGGGGGTAGCAATCAGCCCCAGCATTTT
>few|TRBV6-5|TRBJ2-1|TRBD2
CASRRLAGYNEQFF
TGTGCCAGCAGACGACTAGCGGGTTACAATGAGCAGTTCTTC
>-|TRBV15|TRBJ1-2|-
CATSREPGLYTF
TGTGCCACCAGCAGAGAGCCCGGACTCTACACCTTC
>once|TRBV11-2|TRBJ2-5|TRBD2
CASSLDRELAGGETQYF
TGTGCCAGCAGCTTAGATAGGGAGCTAGCGGGAGGAGAGACCCAGTACTTC
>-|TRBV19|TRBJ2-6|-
CASSRQSGANVLTF
TGTGCCAGTAGTCGCCAGTCTGGGGCCAACGTCCTGACTTTC
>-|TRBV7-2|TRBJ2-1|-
CASSLFTSLGNEQFF
TGTGCCAGCAGCTTATTTACCAGCCTAGGCAATGAGCAGTTCTTC
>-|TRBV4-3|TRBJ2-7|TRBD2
CASSQLAGGVDEQYF
TGCGCCAGCAGCCAGTTAGCGGGAGGGGTAGACGAGCAGTACTTC
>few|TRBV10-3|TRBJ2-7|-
CAIGAGYRNEQYF
TGTGCCATCGGGGCAGGGTATAGAAACGAGCAGTACTTC
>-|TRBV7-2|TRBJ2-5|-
CASSPGPQGRGETQYF
TGTGCCAGCAGCCCCGGGCCGCAGGGGCGGGGGGAGACCCAGTACTTC
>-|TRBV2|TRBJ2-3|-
CASSDPGDTQYF
TGTGCCAGCAGCGACCCCGGGGATACGCAGTATTTT
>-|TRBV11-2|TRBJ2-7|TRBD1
CASSLAGQGSYEQYF
TGTGCCAGCAGTCTAGCTGGACAGGGCTCCTACGAGCAGTACTTC
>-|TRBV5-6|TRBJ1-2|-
CASSLAPGVTNYGYTF
TGTGCCAGCAGCTTGGCCCCCGGGGTGACTAACTATGGCTACACCTTC
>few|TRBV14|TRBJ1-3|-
CASRRTEGSGNTIYF
TGTGCCAGTAGAAGGACAGAGGGCTCTGGAAACACCATATATTTT